These 21 T cell receptor beta chains were all obtained from the same sample, sequenced in a study of brain metastases from non-small cell lung cancer. Some clones are missing from TCRdb's copy, which holds only in-frame ones; the method was immunoSEQ multiplex PCR. The sample has roughly 880 clones; around 80% are singletons. The source material was tissue from a brain metastasis. These receptors were obtained from a donor aged 40 or older with non-small cell lung cancer.

V gene TRBV7-3 combines with J gene TRBJ1-2, with D unresolved. The CDR3 has 13 residues. The V gene's germline CDR1 is SGHTA and CDR2 FQGTGA. With 2 bases removed from V and 6 bases from J, the gap between germline ends came to 10 bases. This chain's CDR3 is CASSLFSGDGYTF. The CDR3 DNA reads TGTGCCAGCAGCTTATTTTCCGGAGATGGCTACACCTTC.

This sequence joins TRBV7-2 and TRBJ2-5, with 8 bases fitting TRBD2. Unmatched junction bases numbered 3, after V lost 1 base and J lost 5 bases. This CDR3 comprises 14 residues. The germline CDR1 and CDR2 sequences are SGHTA and FQGNSA. CDR3: CASSLDRGGETQYF. The CDR3 DNA is TGTGCCAGCAGCTTAGACCGGGGGGGGGAGACCCAGTACTTC.

Concerning this clone: Mismatch with germline at one junction end may stem from a read error. This sequence joins TRBV5-4 and TRBJ1-1, with D hard to call. The germline V gene encodes CDR1 SGHNT and CDR2 YYREEE (reference sequence). The CDR3 consists of 13 residues. The CDR3: CASSFGRNTKAFF. CDR3 DNA sequence: TGTGCCAGCAGCTTCGGCCGGAACACTAAAGCTTTCTTT.

The chain is built from TRBV7-2 and TRBJ1-2, with TRBD1 matching 7 bases. The germline V gene encodes CDR1 SGHTA and CDR2 FQGNSA. V dropped 5 bases and J dropped 5; count of bases not matched to a gene: 8. The CDR3 consists of 14 residues. CDR3 in DNA: TGTGCCAGCAGCAAGGAACAGGGGATGTATGGCTACACCTTC. Residues: CASSKEQGMYGYTF.

This sequence joins TRBV27 and TRBJ2-1, with no clear D. The V end was cut by 8 bases, the J end by 11 bases, with 13 bases between. In germline, CDR1 is MNHEY, CDR2 SMNVEV (reference sequence). The CDR3 extends over 11 amino acids. The CDR3 DNA reads TGTGCCAGCGTTGGGGTGGGAAAGCAGTTCTTC. It specifies CASVGVGKQFF.

The chain recombines TRBV7-9 with TRBJ1-4; no clear D gene. Trimming took 3 bases from V and 7 from J, leaving 15 bases between them. The CDR3 runs 15 residues. Germline CDR1 reads SEHNR; CDR2 reads FQNEAQ (reference sequence). DNA for the CDR3: TGTGCCAGCAGCTTCCCCGAATCGGGGATTGAAAAACTGTTTTTT. Its translation: CASSFPESGIEKLFF.

This chain uses TRBV7-9 with TRBJ2-7, with 8 bases that match TRBD1. The germline gives CDR1 SEHNR, CDR2 FQNEAQ (reference sequence). V trimming: 5 bases; J trimming: 2 bases; junction bases outside the gene matches: 11. The CDR3 is 16 residues long. The DNA for the CDR3 is TGTGCCAGCAGCACCAGACAGGGGAACAGGGCCTACGAGCAGTACTTC. Translation: CASSTRQGNRAYEQYF. The variable domain in full, completed from reference TRBV7-9 and TRBJ2-7, reads DTGVSQNPRHKITKRGQNVTFRCDPISEHNRLYWYRQTLGQGPEFLTYFQNEAQLEKSRLLSDRFSAERPKGSFSTLEIQRTEQGDSAMYLCASSTRQGNRAYEQYFGPGTRLTVT.

On this clone: One end of the junction is discordant with germline, which a read error may explain. The same CDR3 also results from other DNA sequences found in this sample. CDR3 nucleotides: TGTGCCAGCAGTTATGGACTAGCCTACGAGCAGTATTTC. Translating it yields CASSYGLAYEQYF. The chain is built from TRBV12-3 or TRBV12-4 and TRBJ2-7; 8 positions agree with TRBD2. The CDR3 is made up of 13 amino acids.

The V call is TRBV13, the J call TRBJ1-4; 12 positions match TRBD1. The V gene's germline CDR1 is PRHDT and CDR2 FYEKMQ (reference sequence). The CDR3 is made up of 14 amino acids. With V trimmed by 1 base and J by 10 bases, 1 base remained unmatched. The CDR3 nucleotides read TGTGCCAGCAGCTTAGAGGGACAGGGGGCAAAACTGTTTTTT. As protein: CASSLEGQGAKLFF.

The V call is TRBV9, the J call TRBJ1-6; D gene unclear. The V gene lost 0 bases and the J gene lost 6 bases, with 10 bases spanning the gap. Germline V CDR1 and CDR2: SGDLS, YYNGEE. The CDR3 extends over 15 amino acids. This chain's CDR3 is CASSVALGSNSPLHF. The CDR3 region has the DNA TGTGCCAGCAGCGTAGCTCTAGGTAGTAATTCACCCCTCCACTTT.

As for this clone: A read error is possible here, since a much larger clone lies one base away. The chain has TRBV10-2 and TRBJ2-6; a weak D match, TRBD2 (5 bases). The CDR3 is 18 amino acids. Looked up from germline, CDR1 is WSHSY and CDR2 is SAAADI. The CDR3 loop reads CASRGDHWEPSEANVLTF. The CDR3 DNA sequence: TGCGCCAGCAGGGGAGATCACTGGGAACCCTCTGAGGCCAACGTCCTGACTTTC.

This chain connects TRBV3-1 (or the pseudogene TRBV3-2) to TRBJ2-7; TRBD2 matches at 13 bases. The CDR3 sequence is 16 residues long. The germline gives CDR1 LGHDT, CDR2 YNNKEL (reference sequence). J gave up 4 bases and V 5 bases, and 8 bases lay outside the gene matches. The CDR3 sequence: CASSERTSGGRYEQYF. The CDR3 DNA reads as TGTGCCAGCAGCGAACGGACTAGCGGGGGCCGTTACGAGCAGTACTTC.

This clone showed up just a few times. V is TRBV27 and J is TRBJ2-1; TRBD2 matches at 9 bases. The CDR3 has 13 residues. CDR1 is MNHEY and CDR2 is SMNVEV in the germline V gene (reference sequence). Trimming removed 2 bases from V and 7 bases from J; junction bases left unmatched: 0. The CDR3 reads CASSLLAGNEQFF. The CDR3 bases are TGTGCCAGCAGTTTACTAGCGGGGAATGAGCAGTTCTTC.

This clone is termed large. V gene TRBV2 combines with J gene TRBJ1-3; D call uncertain. The CDR3 has 11 residues. V dropped 10 bases and J dropped 0 bases, with 4 bases sitting between them. Per germline, CDR1 SNHLY and CDR2 FYNNEI. CDR3: CATRSGNTIYF. The CDR3 bases are TGTGCCACCCGCTCTGGAAACACCATATATTTT.

In this sample, this clone turned up a few times. The chain has TRBV2 and TRBJ1-2; D possibly corresponds to TRBD1 (5 bases). The CDR3 contains 13 residues. Trimming took 8 bases from V and 8 from J, leaving 18 bases between them. Germline CDR1 reads SNHLY; CDR2 reads FYNNEI. This chain's CDR3 is CASRGGESWGYTF. As DNA, the CDR3 is TGTGCCAGCCGGGGGGGAGAATCCTGGGGCTACACCTTC.

The chain recombines TRBV5-1 with TRBJ1-6, with no clear D. Germline CDR1 reads SGHRS; CDR2 reads YFSETQ. The V and J ends lost 1 base and 1 base respectively, with 6 bases between them. CDR3 length: 15 amino acids. CDR3 in DNA: TGCGCCAGCAGCTTGCTGGGGTCCTATAATTCACCCCTCCACTTT. Translated, it gives CASSLLGSYNSPLHF.

The chain combines TRBV2 with TRBJ2-1, with D possibly TRBD1 on 6 matching bases. The CDR3 contains 14 residues. V lost 6 bases, J lost 6 bases, and 15 bases lay in between. Germline-derived CDR1 and CDR2 are SNHLY and FYNNEI. The CDR3 spells CASRRLVGGNEQFF. The CDR3 nucleotides are TGTGCCAGCAGAAGGCTAGTAGGGGGCAATGAGCAGTTCTTC.

This rearrangement joins TRBV5-1 to TRBJ2-5; D remains ambiguous. The CDR3 loop spans 11 amino acids. Germline CDR1 SGHRS, CDR2 YFSETQ. Trimming removed 5 bases from V and 4 bases from J, with 6 bases in between. CDR3: CASSHRETQYF. CDR3 coding DNA: TGCGCCAGCAGTCACCGAGAGACCCAGTACTTC.

The rearrangement joins TRBV12-3 or TRBV12-4 to TRBJ1-4; 7 positions match TRBD1. CDR3 length: 13 amino acids. The V and J ends lost 2 bases and 8 bases, in that order; junction bases with no gene match: 2. CDR3 in amino acids: CASSLYRGEKLFF. The CDR3 nucleotides are TGTGCCAGCAGTTTATACAGGGGAGAAAAACTGTTTTTT.

The CDR3 region has the DNA TGTGCCAGCAGCCCTACCTATGGCTACACCTTC. Translating it yields CASSPTYGYTF. This rearrangement joins TRBV7-9 to TRBJ1-2; D not resolved. The V gene's germline CDR1 is SEHNR and CDR2 FQNEAQ (reference sequence). This CDR3 spans 11 amino acids. Trimming shortened V by 5 bases and J by 4 bases, and 5 bases separated the two germline ends.

The chain couples TRBV5-1 to TRBJ1-3; D is uncertain. Germline lookup yields CDR1 SGHRS and CDR2 YFSETQ. V was cut by 0 bases and J by 2 bases, with 15 bases left in between. The CDR3 is 17 amino acids. This CDR3 reads CASSLDGSGSPGNTIYF. The CDR3 nucleotides read TGCGCCAGCAGCTTGGACGGCTCTGGATCCCCTGGAAACACCATATATTTT.